This T cell receptor beta chain was sequenced in a study of cytotoxic CD8 clonotypes in ibrutinib-treated CLL. V lost 4 bases and J lost 4, with 14 bases in between. This CDR3 comprises 14 residues. Germline V lookup: CDR1 GTSNPN, CDR2 SVGIG (reference sequence). The repertoire was sequenced with immunoSEQ multiplex PCR; TCRdb's copy has only in-frame clones and lacks some. This sample has about 130,000 clones; 70% to 90% occur once, and the top ten carry about 1.9%. This clone is a singleton in its sample. Antigen unknown. Whole-study results and caveats: Baseline clonality, higher than in age-matched healthy donors, tracked circulating CD8+ T-cell counts.

Sample: PBMCs, taken after 24 months of ibrutinib treatment. The genes are TRBV30 and TRBJ2-1; D gene ambiguous. This receptor was taken from a human donor with chronic lymphocytic leukemia. Written as DNA, the CDR3 is TGTGCCTGGAAACGTACCGGGTTATACAATGAGCAGTTCTTC. Protein product: CAWKRTGLYNEQFF.